Below are 31 T cell receptor beta chains sequenced from a single sample in a study of blood T cell repertoires in COVID-19. Assay: immunoSEQ multiplex PCR; the TCRdb copy retains only in-frame clones and omits some. The table shows fewer than 75,000 clones, with about 92% occurring only once. Sequenced sample: peripheral blood. These receptors originate from a man aged 50-59 years with active COVID-19.

The gene calls are TRBV6-1 and TRBJ1-4; TRBD1 matches at 9 bases. This CDR3 spans 15 amino acids. The V gene end was trimmed by 3 bases and the J gene end by 3 bases; junction bases not matched to a gene: 2. Looked up from germline, CDR1 is MNHNS and CDR2 is SASEGT. The CDR3 DNA follows: TGTGCCAGCAGTGATAGGACAGGGGCTAATGAAAAACTGTTTTTT. Translated: CASSDRTGANEKLFF.

The chain employs TRBV12-3 or TRBV12-4 and TRBJ2-1; TRBD2 matches at 7 bases. The junction had 2 bases not matched to a gene; V was cut back by 5 bases and J by 10 bases. The CDR3 has 11 amino acids. CDR3 coding DNA: TGTGCCAGCAGTGAACTAGCGGAGCAGTTCTTC. Its protein product is CASSELAEQFF.

The V gene is TRBV7-3, the J gene TRBJ2-1, with D possibly being TRBD2 (6 bases). From germline, CDR1 is SGHTA and CDR2 FQGTGA. The CDR3 extends over 13 amino acids. V was pared by 2 bases and J by 7 bases, with 9 bases between. CDR3 sequence: CASSLAGMNEQFF. Here the CDR3 DNA reads TGTGCCAGCAGCTTAGCGGGAATGAATGAGCAGTTCTTC.

The CDR3 is CASSYSAGALLEQYF. As DNA, the CDR3 is TGTGCCAGCAGTTACTCCGCGGGGGCCCTTCTGGAGCAGTACTTC. V and J are TRBV6-2 or TRBV6-3 and TRBJ2-7, with a weak D call TRBD2 (7 bases). The germline gives CDR1 MNHEY, CDR2 SVGEGT. The CDR3 spans 15 residues. V lost 0 bases to trimming and J lost 7 bases, with 16 bases between them.

This chain links TRBV29-1 with TRBJ1-2, with D maybe TRBD1 (5 bases). CDR1 SQVTM and CDR2 ANQGSEA come from the germline V gene. Trimming removed 7 bases from V and 4 bases from J, with 16 bases in between. CDR3 size: 13 residues. The CDR3 coding sequence is TGCAGCGCCCGGGACGGAGGGGCCTATGGCTACACCTTC. Protein sequence: CSARDGGAYGYTF.

The V gene is TRBV7-2, the J gene TRBJ1-5; D remains unclear. This CDR3 has 15 amino acids. Trimming took off 2 bases at V and 0 bases at J, with 8 bases between the two ends. Germline V gives CDR1 SGHTA, CDR2 FQGNSA. The CDR3 reads CASSLSGYSNQPQHF. The CDR3 DNA is TGTGCCAGCAGCTTATCAGGTTATAGCAATCAGCCCCAGCATTTT.

V and J are TRBV18 and TRBJ1-4; tentative D call: TRBD1 (6 bases). The CDR3 sequence is 15 residues long. Germline loops: CDR1 KGHSH, CDR2 LQKENI. V lost 5 bases, J lost 8 bases, and 18 bases lay in between. CDR3: CASSFATGRGEKLFF. CDR3 DNA sequence: TGTGCCAGCTCATTCGCGACAGGTCGAGGAGAAAAACTGTTTTTT.

The chain combines TRBV6-6 with TRBJ2-5; 7 bases match TRBD1. The CDR3 spans 15 residues. The germline CDR1 and CDR2 sequences are MNHNY and SVGAGI (reference sequence). V gave up 0 bases and J gave up 7 bases; unmatched junction bases: 8. This CDR3 is CASSYSKGGRGTQYF. CDR3 in DNA: TGTGCCAGCAGTTACTCGAAAGGGGGCAGGGGGACCCAGTACTTC.

The gene calls are TRBV4-3 and TRBJ1-6; 7 nucleotides agree with TRBD1. Germline V gene data show CDR1 as LGHNA and CDR2 as YSLEER. The CDR3 spans 15 residues. V gave up 4 bases and J gave up 8 bases; unmatched junction bases: 8. The chain's CDR3 is CASSRETGLDSPLHF. The CDR3 DNA follows: TGCGCCAGCAGCCGAGAGACAGGGTTGGATTCACCCCTCCACTTT.

This clone was seen a single time. V gene TRBV28 combines with J gene TRBJ2-1, with TRBD1 as a possible D gene (6 bases). The CDR3 runs 15 residues. CDR1 and CDR2 from the germline V gene are MDHEN and SYDVKM. V was clipped by 9 bases and J by 4 bases, with 19 bases between them. The CDR3 DNA is TGTGCCAGTTCTAAAAGGGGGTTACGGTACAATGAGCAGTTCTTC. Translation gives CASSKRGLRYNEQFF. Full variable domain (rest looked up from reference TRBV28 and TRBJ2-1): DVKVTQSSRYLVKRTGEKVFLECVQDMDHENMFWYRQDPGLGLRLIYFSYDVKMKEKGDIPEGYSVSREKKERFSLILESASTNQTSMYLCASSKRGLRYNEQFFGPGTRLTVL.

The CDR3 DNA reads TGTGCCAGCAGCGGACAAGCACTAAATCAGCCCCAGCATTTT. This translates into CASSGQALNQPQHF. The V and J genes are TRBV6-5 and TRBJ1-5; TRBD1 is a possible D gene (5 bases). Germline CDR1 reads MNHEY; CDR2 reads SVGAGI. Trimming cost V 6 bases and J 4 bases, with 13 bases left between them. This CDR3 comprises 14 residues.

CDR3 residues: CASTEFRTGVNTEAFF. CDR3 bases: TGTGCCAGTACCGAATTTAGGACAGGGGTAAACACTGAAGCTTTCTTT. The rearrangement joins TRBV19 to TRBJ1-1, with 9 bases that match TRBD1. The CDR3 has 16 residues. J lost 2 bases, V lost 7 bases, and 11 bases had no gene match. CDR1 and CDR2 (germline): LNHDA, SQIVND (reference sequence). The variable domain in full, with the rest retrieved from reference TRBV19 and TRBJ1-1, is DGGITQSPKYLFRKEGQNVTLSCEQNLNHDAMYWYRQDPGQGLRLIYYSQIVNDFQKGDIAEGYSVSREKKESFPLTVTSAQKNPTAFYLCASTEFRTGVNTEAFFGQGTRLTVV.

The V gene is TRBV30, the J gene TRBJ1-4, with D perhaps matching TRBD1 (5 bases). The CDR3 spans 15 residues. Germline CDR1 is GTSNPN and CDR2 is SVGIG (reference sequence). V gave up 8 bases and J gave up 1 base, with 17 bases separating them. In DNA form, the CDR3 reads TGTGCCGGGGGACTTTTATACGGAACTAATGAAAAACTGTTTTTT. This sequence encodes CAGGLLYGTNEKLFF.

The chain uses TRBV7-8 and TRBJ1-4; maybe TRBD1 (5 bases). The germline gives CDR1 SGHVS, CDR2 FQNEAQ. V lost 5 bases and J lost 2, with 18 bases in between. The CDR3 length is 17 residues. CDR3 coding DNA: TGTGCCAGCAGCCTAAGCATAGGGGCTAGGACTAATGAAAAACTGTTTTTT. It encodes CASSLSIGARTNEKLFF.

The chain combines TRBV18 with TRBJ1-2; D is unclear. Germline CDR1 KGHSH, CDR2 LQKENI. With 3 bases removed from V and 3 bases from J, the gap between germline ends came to 17 bases. This CDR3 is built from 16 residues. Written as DNA, the CDR3 is TGTGCCAGCTCACCCGGTTCCCTTACAGCCTACTATGGCTACACCTTC. Amino acid sequence: CASSPGSLTAYYGYTF.

V and J are TRBV12-5 and TRBJ2-1, with D possibly matching TRBD1 (5 bases). CDR3 length equals 14 residues. The germline V and J ends were trimmed by 0 bases and 6 bases, with 9 bases remaining between them. CDR1 and CDR2 from the germline V gene are LGHNT and FRNRAP. CDR3 loop: CASGLVPRGNEQFF. The CDR3 DNA sequence: TGTGCTAGTGGTTTGGTACCAAGGGGCAATGAGCAGTTCTTC.

The V and J genes are TRBV21-1 and TRBJ2-1; the tabulated D call, TRBD2, remains unverified against the DNA. TRBV21-1 is an annotated pseudogene. This CDR3 spans 15 amino acids. DNA of the CDR3: TGTGCCAGCAGCAACGGGACTAGCGGGAGCAATGAGCAGTTCTTC. Amino acid sequence: CASSNGTSGSNEQFF.

The chain has TRBV19 and TRBJ1-1; no clear D. The germline CDR1 and CDR2 sequences are LNHDA and SQIVND (reference sequence). The CDR3 runs 13 residues. Trimming stripped 3 bases from V and 3 bases from J, with 8 bases between. CDR3 protein: CASSIQVDTEAFF. In DNA form, the CDR3 reads TGTGCCAGTAGTATTCAGGTCGACACTGAAGCTTTCTTT. Supplemented by reference TRBV19 and TRBJ1-1, the full variable domain reads DGGITQSPKYLFRKEGQNVTLSCEQNLNHDAMYWYRQDPGQGLRLIYYSQIVNDFQKGDIAEGYSVSREKKESFPLTVTSAQKNPTAFYLCASSIQVDTEAFFGQGTRLTVV.

The chain employs TRBV5-1 and TRBJ2-6; perhaps TRBD1 as D (6 bases). V lost 4 bases to trimming and J lost 1 base, with 9 bases between them. This CDR3 is built from 15 residues. Per germline, CDR1 SGHRS and CDR2 YFSETQ. DNA for the CDR3: TGCGCCAGCAGCGGGGGCTTTTCTGGGGCCAACGTCCTGACTTTC. It encodes CASSGGFSGANVLTF.

This chain joins TRBV28 and TRBJ1-3; D possibly corresponds to TRBD1 (5 bases). The CDR3 totals 18 residues. CDR1 and CDR2 from the germline V gene are MDHEN and SYDVKM. V lost 3 bases to trimming and J lost 1 base, with 19 bases between them. CDR3 amino acids: CASSLGPSAGRSGNTIYF. DNA of the CDR3: TGTGCCAGCAGTTTGGGACCCTCAGCGGGAAGGTCTGGAAACACCATATATTTT. Drawing the rest from reference TRBV28 and TRBJ1-3, the complete variable domain is DVKVTQSSRYLVKRTGEKVFLECVQDMDHENMFWYRQDPGLGLRLIYFSYDVKMKEKGDIPEGYSVSREKKERFSLILESASTNQTSMYLCASSLGPSAGRSGNTIYFGEGSWLTVV.

In nucleotides, the CDR3 is TGTGCCAGCAGCCGTGGGAGTGGGACGCAGTATTTT. Translating it yields CASSRGSGTQYF. This chain uses TRBV3-1 (or the pseudogene TRBV3-2) with TRBJ2-3; tentatively, D is TRBD2 (5 bases). With 4 bases removed from V and 9 bases from J, the gap between germline ends came to 11 bases. This CDR3 contains 12 residues. Germline V CDR1 and CDR2: LGHDT, YNNKEL (reference sequence).

This clone was observed once. The chain is built from TRBV6-5 and TRBJ2-3, with TRBD1 identical over 10 bases. The V segment lost 8 bases and the J segment 3 bases; nucleotides outside the gene matches: 5. Germline CDR1 and CDR2: MNHEY and SVGAGI. This CDR3 region has 14 residues. CDR3 residues: CASHDRGRTDTQYF. CDR3 in DNA: TGTGCCAGCCACGACAGGGGGCGAACAGATACGCAGTATTTT.

This sequence joins TRBV5-5 and TRBJ1-2; TRBD1 might be the D (5 bases). Germline lookup yields CDR1 SGHKS and CDR2 YYEKEE (reference sequence). Deletions cut 4 bases from V and 7 bases from J, with 23 bases between. The CDR3 totals 16 residues. Written as DNA, the CDR3 is TGTGCCAGCAGCGGAGGGGAACTGGTAGGGACTGGTGGCTACACCTTC. This gives the protein CASSGGELVGTGGYTF.

The chain uses TRBV3-1 (or the pseudogene TRBV3-2) and TRBJ2-1; D perhaps matches TRBD2 (6 bases). Trimming stripped 7 bases from V and 2 bases from J, with 18 bases between. The length of the CDR3 is 16 residues. Germline V CDR1 and CDR2: LGHDT, YNNKEL (reference sequence). CDR3 residues: CASNTLRGNTYNEQFF. Written as DNA, the CDR3 is TGTGCCAGCAACACACTTCGGGGGAACACCTACAATGAGCAGTTCTTC.

This clone has more than one count but fewer than ten. This sequence joins TRBV27 and TRBJ2-1, with 11 bases matching TRBD2. The trim removed 5 bases at V and 5 bases at J, leaving 2 bases unmatched. The CDR3 totals 14 residues. CDR1 is MNHEY and CDR2 is SMNVEV in the germline V gene (reference sequence). CDR3 loop: CASSLAGGNNEQFF. CDR3 in DNA: TGTGCCAGCAGTCTAGCGGGAGGTAACAATGAGCAGTTCTTC.

The V call is TRBV7-9, the J call TRBJ1-2; D call uncertain. Trimming removed 3 bases from V and 4 bases from J, with 6 bases in between. This CDR3 contains 12 residues. The germline V gene encodes CDR1 SEHNR and CDR2 FQNEAQ (reference sequence). The CDR3 DNA follows: TGTGCCAGCAGCTTTGAGAGCTATGGCTACACCTTC. Protein product: CASSFESYGYTF.

This clone was detected only once. The chain employs TRBV28 and TRBJ2-5; 12 bases fit TRBD2. In germline, CDR1 is MDHEN, CDR2 SYDVKM. The CDR3 has 18 residues. Trimming took 3 bases from V and 2 from J; bases not matched to a gene: 10. CDR3 coding DNA: TGTGCCAGCAGTTTCGGTTTTGCTAGCGGGAGGGTTCAAGAGACCCAGTACTTC. It specifies CASSFGFASGRVQETQYF.

This clone was counted once. The V and J genes are TRBV19 and TRBJ1-1; no clear D gene. Germline CDR1 reads LNHDA; CDR2 reads SQIVND (reference sequence). Between the trimmed V and J ends, which lost 3 bases and 9 bases, there was a span of 20 bases. This CDR3 comprises 15 residues. CDR3 in amino acids: CASSIPSKPPFQAFF. The DNA of the CDR3 is TGTGCCAGTAGTATTCCCAGTAAACCCCCTTTTCAAGCTTTCTTT.

CDR3 nucleotides: TGTGCCAGCAGGCAGACACCCTACGAGCAGTACTTC. Its translation is CASRQTPYEQYF. The gene calls are TRBV6-6 and TRBJ2-7; D gene unclear. The CDR3 contains 12 residues. Trimming took off 6 bases at V and 2 bases at J, with 8 bases between the two ends. Germline-derived CDR1 and CDR2 are MNHNY and SVGAGI (reference sequence).

J is TRBJ1-2 and V is TRBV5-1, with D possibly being TRBD1 (5 bases). The CDR3 loop spans 14 amino acids. Germline V CDR1 and CDR2: SGHRS, YFSETQ. V lost 0 bases and J 7 bases, leaving 13 bases between the germline ends. CDR3 nucleotides: TGCGCCAGCAGCTTGGTTACAGGAGAAGGTGGCTACACCTTC. Its protein is CASSLVTGEGGYTF.

Only one count was recorded for this clone. The genes are TRBV5-4 and TRBJ2-7; TRBD1 matches 7 bases. The V gene end was trimmed by 0 bases and the J gene end by 3 bases; junction bases not matched to a gene: 6. Germline loops: CDR1 SGHNT, CDR2 YYREEE (reference sequence). The CDR3 has 15 residues. This chain's CDR3 is CASSLGQGTHYEQYF. In DNA, the CDR3 is TGTGCCAGCAGCTTGGGACAGGGAACTCACTACGAGCAGTACTTC.